This T cell receptor beta chain is drawn from a study of CD4+ T cells in melanoma. Regarding the study as a whole: Diverse differentiation states were reported for melanoma neoantigen-specific CD4+ T cells. CD8+ T cell, macrophage and B cell function reportedly correlated with neoantigen-specific CD4+ T cells.

Remarks on this clone: What it binds is not known.

Produced via immunoSEQ multiplex PCR; TCRdb's table is partial and in-frame only. The data show roughly 20,000 clones, over 75% seen once. V lost 6 bases, J lost 0 bases, and 20 bases lay in between. Germline lookup yields CDR1 SGHAT and CDR2 FQNNGV. The CDR3 runs to 17 residues. Source material: cells from a culture (not recorded whether cultured in vitro). This sequence originates from a human donor with melanoma. The V call is TRBV11-2, the J call TRBJ1-1; D is perhaps TRBD1 (5 bases). CDR3 coding DNA: TGTGCCAGCAGGCCATCCCCCTGGGGGAACATGAACACTGAAGCTTTCTTT. Translated, it gives CASRPSPWGNMNTEAFF.